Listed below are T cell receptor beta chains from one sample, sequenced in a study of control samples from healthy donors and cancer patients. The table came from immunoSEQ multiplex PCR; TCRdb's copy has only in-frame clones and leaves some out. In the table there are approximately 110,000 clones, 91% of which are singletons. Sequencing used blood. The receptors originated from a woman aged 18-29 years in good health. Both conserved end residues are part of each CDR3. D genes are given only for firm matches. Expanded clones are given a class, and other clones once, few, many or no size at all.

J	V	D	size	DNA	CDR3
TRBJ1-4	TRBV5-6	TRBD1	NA	TGTGCCAGCAGCTCGGGGACAGGCGGTAATGAAAAACTGTTTTTT	CASSSGTGGNEKLFF
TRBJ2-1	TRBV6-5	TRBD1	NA	TGTGCCAGCAAGTTCGACAGGGCTAAGAACAATGAGCAGTTCTTC	CASKFDRAKNNEQFF
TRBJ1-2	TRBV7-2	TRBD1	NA	TGTGCCAGCAGCTTAACTCGAGTCGACAGGGGGCTTGGCTACACCTTC	CASSLTRVDRGLGYTF
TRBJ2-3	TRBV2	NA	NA	TGTGCCAGCAATAGTCTTCCCTATACGCAGTATTTT	CASNSLPYTQYF
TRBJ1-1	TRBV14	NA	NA	TGTGCCAGCAGCCAAGATTGGGGTGGACAGAACACTGAAGCTTTCTTT	CASSQDWGGQNTEAFF
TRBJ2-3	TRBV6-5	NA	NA	TGTGCCAGCAGTCCAGGGGCGACTCGCACAGATACGCAGTATTTT	CASSPGATRTDTQYF
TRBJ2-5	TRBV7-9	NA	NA	TGTGCCAGCAGCTTAGTCGGGACAACCGGGGAGACCCAGTACTTC	CASSLVGTTGETQYF
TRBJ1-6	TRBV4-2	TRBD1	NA	TGTGCCAGCAGCCAAGAACCCGGGGCCCCAGGGGGGATATCACCCCTCCACTTT	CASSQEPGAPGGISPLHF
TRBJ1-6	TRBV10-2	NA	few	TGCGCCAGCAGAGGAGCCCTTAATTCACCCCTCCACTTT	CASRGALNSPLHF
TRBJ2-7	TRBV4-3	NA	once	TGCGCCAGCAGCCAAGAGGAGACAGGCGGCTACGAGCAGTACTTC	CASSQEETGGYEQYF
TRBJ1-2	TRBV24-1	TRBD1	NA	TGTGCCACCAGTGAACAGGGGAGTAACTATGGCTACACCTTC	CATSEQGSNYGYTF
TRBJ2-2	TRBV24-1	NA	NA	TGTGCCACCGCGACAGGCAAAAACACCGGGGAGCTGTTTTTT	CATATGKNTGELFF
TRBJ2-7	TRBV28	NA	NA	TGTGCCAGCAGTTTATTGGTTTTCACAGGTAACTACGAGCAGTACTTC	CASSLLVFTGNYEQYF
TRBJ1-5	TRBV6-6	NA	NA	TGTGCCAGCAGTTACTCGTTGGCTAGCAATCAGCCCCAGCATTTT	CASSYSLASNQPQHF
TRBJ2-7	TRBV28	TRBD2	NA	TGTGCTACCAACCATGGGGCGGGAGAGGGCTCCTACGAGCAGTACTTC	CATNHGAGEGSYEQYF
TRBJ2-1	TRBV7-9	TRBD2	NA	TGTGCCAGCAGCTTAGCAGCGGGAGGGGGCTTCGGCAATGAGCAGTTCTTC	CASSLAAGGGFGNEQFF
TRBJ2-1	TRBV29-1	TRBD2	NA	TGCAGCGTTGAAGGTGGGACTAGCGGGAGCTACAATGAGCAGTTCTTC	CSVEGGTSGSYNEQFF
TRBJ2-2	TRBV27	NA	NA	TGTGCCAGCAGAGAAGTGACAGACTACGGGGAGCTGTTTTTT	CASREVTDYGELFF
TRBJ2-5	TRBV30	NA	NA	TGTGCCTGGAGTGTACGCCCCCGTACACCCGGACAGTTTAGAGAGACCCAGTACTTC	CAWSVRPRTPGQFRETQYF
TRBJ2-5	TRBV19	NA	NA	TGTGCCAGTAGTATGGGCTATAGGCGGGAGACCCAGTACTTC	CASSMGYRRETQYF
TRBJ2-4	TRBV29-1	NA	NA	TGCAGCGTCCTCAGGGAGAGAGGAGTAAACATTCAGTACTTC	CSVLRERGVNIQYF
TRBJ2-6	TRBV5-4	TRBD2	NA	TGTGCCAGCAGCCTTAGCGGGGGGGCCTATGGGGCCAACGTCCTGACTTTC	CASSLSGGAYGANVLTF
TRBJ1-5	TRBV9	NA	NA	TGTGCCAGCAGCGTAGGGGCGAATCAGCCCCAGCATTTT	CASSVGANQPQHF
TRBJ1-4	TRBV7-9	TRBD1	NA	TGTGCCAGCAGCTTAGCGGGACAGGGTGGTGAAAAACTGTTTTTT	CASSLAGQGGEKLFF
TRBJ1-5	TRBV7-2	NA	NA	TGTGCCAGCAGCAAAAAAAGCAATCAGCCCCAGCATTTT	CASSKKSNQPQHF
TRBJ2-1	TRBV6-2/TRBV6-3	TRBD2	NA	TGTGCCAGCAGTTACAGTCCGGGACTAGCATTATACAATGAGCAGTTCTTC	CASSYSPGLALYNEQFF
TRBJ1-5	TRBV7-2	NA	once	TGTGCCAGCAGCTCAGACCCGAGTACCTATCGAGCCCAGCATTTT	CASSSDPSTYRAQHF
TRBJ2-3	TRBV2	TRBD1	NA	TGTGCCGATAAGTCCTGGACAGGGGGGACAGATACGCAGTATTTT	CADKSWTGGTDTQYF
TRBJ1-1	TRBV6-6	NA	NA	TGTGCCAGCAGTTACAGACAGGAAGCTTTCTTT	CASSYRQEAFF
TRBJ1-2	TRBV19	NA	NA	TGTGCCAGTCGGGACGGAGGCTATGGCTACACCTTC	CASRDGGYGYTF
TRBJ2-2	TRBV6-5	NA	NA	TGTGCCAGCACCCACGGCGGGAATCGGATCGGGGAGCTGTTTTTT	CASTHGGNRIGELFF
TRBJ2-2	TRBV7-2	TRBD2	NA	TGTGCCAGCAGCCGCCGGACTAGCGGGATTAGCACCGGGGAGCTGTTTTTT	CASSRRTSGISTGELFF
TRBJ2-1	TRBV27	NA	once	TGTGCCAGCAGTCCCGATCTATACGGGAGTCTCCATGAGCAGTTCTTC	CASSPDLYGSLHEQFF